One sample yielded the 14 T cell receptor beta chains listed below, sequenced in a study of blood T cell repertoires in COVID-19 (dated by TCRdb to 2020 to 2021). Libraries were made using the immunoSEQ multiplex PCR assay. What TCRdb holds here is the immuneACCESS table cut down to in-frame rearrangements. Part of the clones is not present; checked against another copy, under half of the missing clones reflect an unresolved V gene, and the others are unexplained. Recorded for this sample are over 250,000 clones; around 90% of them occurred a single time. The ten largest make up roughly 2.5% of the sample. Sequencing used PBMCs or T cells enriched from blood (not recorded which). These receptors were taken from a man in his fifties or sixties who had recovered from COVID-19.

V is TRBV4-2 and J is TRBJ2-7, with 7 positions matching TRBD1. The V and J ends lost 0 bases and 4 bases, in that order; junction bases with no gene match: 6. The V gene's germline CDR1 is LGHNA and CDR2 YNFKEQ. The CDR3 extends over 15 amino acids. This CDR3 is CASSQESSRGYEQYF. CDR3 bases: TGTGCCAGCAGCCAAGAAAGTAGCAGGGGGTACGAGCAGTACTTC.

The chain is built from TRBV5-1 and TRBJ2-7, with D maybe TRBD2 (6 bases). With 4 bases removed from V and 2 bases from J, the gap between germline ends came to 13 bases. The CDR3 totals 14 residues. In germline, CDR1 is SGHRS, CDR2 YFSETQ. CDR3 nucleotides: TGCGCCAGCAGCAACCGGGACTTCCCCTACGAGCAGTACTTC. Translating it yields CASSNRDFPYEQYF.

This chain links TRBV2 with TRBJ1-3, with a weak D call TRBD1 (5 bases). The CDR3 sequence is 15 residues long. Trimming shortened V by 2 bases and J by 5 bases, and 13 bases separated the two germline ends. Germline CDR1 reads SNHLY; CDR2 reads FYNNEI. The CDR3 bases are TGTGCCAGCAGTGAAATAACCAGGGATCGAAACACCATATATTTT. It specifies CASSEITRDRNTIYF.

This chain connects TRBV5-8 to TRBJ2-5, with TRBD1 matching 8 bases. Germline V gene sequence: CDR1 SGHTS, CDR2 YDEGEE. The CDR3 has 16 residues. The trim removed 0 bases at V and 5 bases at J, leaving 9 bases unmatched. DNA for the CDR3: TGTGCCAGCAGCTTGGGACAGGGGATCATCGGGGAGACCCAGTACTTC. Translation gives CASSLGQGIIGETQYF.

The J gene is TRBJ2-2, the V gene TRBV27, with unresolved D. There are 14 residues in the CDR3. Between the trimmed V and J ends, which lost 2 bases and 1 base, there was a span of 5 bases. Germline V gene sequence: CDR1 MNHEY, CDR2 SMNVEV (reference sequence). CDR3 amino acids: CASSLMRNTGELFF. CDR3 bases: TGTGCCAGCAGTTTAATGCGGAACACCGGGGAGCTGTTTTTT.

The chain joins TRBV5-1 to TRBJ1-5; D unclear. Trimming stripped 4 bases from V and 1 base from J, with 12 bases between. Germline loops: CDR1 SGHRS, CDR2 YFSETQ. The CDR3 has 15 residues. CDR3 nucleotide sequence: TGCGCCAGCAGCCCTTTTGACGGGAGCAATCAGCCCCAGCATTTT. It translates to CASSPFDGSNQPQHF.

V usage is TRBV18 and J usage is TRBJ2-7; TRBD2 is a possible D gene (5 bases). Germline CDR1 is KGHSH and CDR2 is LQKENI. The CDR3 runs to 13 residues. The ends were cut back, 5 bases at V and 1 base at J, with 9 bases in the middle. CDR3 in amino acids: CASSTQRSYEQYF. CDR3 in DNA: TGTGCCAGCTCAACCCAGCGGTCCTACGAGCAGTACTTC.

This clone appeared a single time. CDR3 loop: CAISPPNLQGRTEAFF. For the CDR3, the DNA is TGTGCCATCAGTCCCCCGAACCTACAGGGGCGGACTGAAGCTTTCTTT. The rearrangement joins TRBV10-3 to TRBJ1-1; TRBD1 agrees at 7 bases. The CDR3 length is 16 residues. The J segment lost 5 bases and the V segment lost 5 bases, leaving 14 bases of the junction unmatched. Per the germline V gene, CDR1 is ENHRY and CDR2 is SYGVKD.

The chain links TRBV5-1 to TRBJ2-2; TRBD1 matches 7 bases. V dropped 4 bases and J dropped 6; count of bases not matched to a gene: 6. CDR1 and CDR2 (germline): SGHRS, YFSETQ. CDR3 length equals 14 residues. CDR3 loop: CASSHRDRAGELFF. The CDR3, as DNA: TGCGCCAGCAGCCACCGGGACAGAGCCGGGGAGCTGTTTTTT.

The chain uses TRBV5-1 and TRBJ1-3; a possible D gene is TRBD1 (6 bases). The CDR3 has 15 amino acids. Germline assignment: CDR1 SGHRS and CDR2 YFSETQ. V was trimmed by 5 bases and J by 0 bases, leaving 12 bases between them. CDR3 loop: CASSRQGSSGNTIYF. CDR3 DNA: TGCGCCAGCAGTCGTCAGGGGAGCTCTGGAAACACCATATATTTT.

The chain links TRBV21-1 to TRBJ2-7; the listed D gene, TRBD2, was not tested against the DNA. TRBV21-1 is reported as a pseudogene. The CDR3 has 18 amino acids. The CDR3 sequence: CASSWVVYTSGTPGEQYF. Here the CDR3 DNA reads TGTGCCAGCAGCTGGGTCGTCTACACTAGCGGGACCCCGGGCGAGCAGTACTTC.

This chain joins TRBV27 and TRBJ1-3; maybe TRBD1 (5 bases). The CDR3 is 13 residues long. Trimming cost V 7 bases and J 4 bases, with 11 bases left between them. In germline, CDR1 is MNHEY, CDR2 SMNVEV (reference sequence). The CDR3 bases are TGTGCCAGCATGACAGTGCTCGGAAACACCATATATTTT. It encodes CASMTVLGNTIYF.

The chain carries TRBV3-1 (or the pseudogene TRBV3-2) and TRBJ2-2, with TRBD2 as a possible D gene (6 bases). V was cut by 1 base and J by 9 bases, with 18 bases left in between. Germline V lookup: CDR1 LGHDT, CDR2 YNNKEL (reference sequence). The CDR3 is made up of 16 amino acids. The CDR3 coding sequence is TGTGCCAGCAGCCAAGGCGGGAAGGGGAGCCAGCGGGAGCTGTTTTTT. Protein: CASSQGGKGSQRELFF.

The gene calls are TRBV7-8 and TRBJ1-6, with 7 positions matching TRBD1. Germline trimming cut 0 bases from V and 4 bases from J; bases unmatched to any gene: 3. CDR3 length: 16 amino acids. Germline loops: CDR1 SGHVS, CDR2 FQNEAQ. This CDR3 reads CASSLAGGGYNSPLHF. As DNA, the CDR3 is TGTGCCAGCAGCTTAGCAGGGGGCGGATATAATTCACCCCTCCACTTT. Complete variable domain (other parts from reference TRBV7-8 and TRBJ1-6): GAGVSQSPRYKVAKRGQDVALRCDPISGHVSLFWYQQALGQGPEFLTYFQNEAQLDKSGLPSDRFFAERPEGSVSTLKIQRTQQEDSAVYLCASSLAGGGYNSPLHFGNGTRLTVT.